The present TCR beta chain was sequenced within a study of cytomegalovirus exposure and HLA in healthy donors. Notes on the study in general: In a later analysis, several top co-occurrence clusters appeared linked to parvovirus B19, influenza, CMV and Epstein-Barr virus. In a later analysis, V- and J-gene trimming of beta chains associated with a DCLRE1C missense variant, replicated independently.

CDR3 size: 16 residues. Germline trimming cut 0 bases from V and 3 bases from J; bases unmatched to any gene: 8. Per the germline V gene, CDR1 is SGHKS and CDR2 is YYEKEE (reference sequence). PCR primers comprised 60 Vbeta and 13 Jbeta primers. Profiled with immunoSEQ multiplex PCR; TCRdb holds only in-frame clones, not every one. The data contain some 130,000 clones, 60% to 80% of them singletons. In the case of this clone: What it recognizes is unknown.

The gene calls are TRBV5-5 and TRBJ1-1; 7 nucleotides match TRBD1. Material for sequencing was PBMCs. The sequence was collected from a man aged 50 to 60 in good health and CMV-seropositive. This CDR3 is CASSLDTGTAHTEAFF. The CDR3 DNA sequence: TGTGCCAGCAGCTTGGATACCGGGACAGCACACACTGAAGCTTTCTTT.